A single sample gave rise to the 30 T cell receptor beta chains below, sequenced in a study of cytomegalovirus exposure and HLA in healthy donors. PCR employed 60 Vbeta and 13 Jbeta primers. TCRdb's copy holds only in-frame clones and misses some; the assay was immunoSEQ multiplex PCR. The sample lists roughly 250,000 clones, 75% to 85% seen once, with roughly 0.31% in the top ten. Sequencing was performed on PBMCs. All receptors derive from a girl aged 2-10 years in good health and CMV-seronegative.

CDR3 residues: CASSFGTGQPLLPLHF. The CDR3 DNA sequence: TGTGCCAGCAGCTTCGGGACAGGGCAACCTTTATTACCCCTCCACTTT. The rearrangement joins TRBV5-4 to TRBJ1-6; 9 nucleotides match TRBD1. CDR3 size: 16 residues. Trimming at V came to 2 bases and at J to 12 bases, leaving 12 bases not matched to a gene. CDR1 is SGHNT and CDR2 is YYREEE in the germline V gene (reference sequence). Supplemented by reference TRBV5-4 and TRBJ1-6, the full variable domain reads ETGVTQSPTHLIKTRGQQVTLRCSSQSGHNTVSWYQQALGQGPQFIFQYYREEENGRGNFPPRFSGLQFPNYSSELNVNALELDDSALYLCASSFGTGQPLLPLHFGNGTRLTVT.

The rearrangement joins TRBV6-5 to TRBJ2-1, with D possibly being TRBD2 (6 bases). The CDR3 contains 12 residues. With 10 bases removed from V and 8 bases from J, the gap between germline ends came to 15 bases. Looked up from germline, CDR1 is MNHEY and CDR2 is SVGAGI. The CDR3: CATGGGVHEQFF. CDR3 coding DNA: TGTGCCACTGGTGGAGGGGTCCATGAGCAGTTCTTC.

This clone was seen a single time. This chain uses TRBV5-1 with TRBJ2-1, with D tentatively TRBD2 (5 bases). The germline V and J ends were trimmed by 4 bases and 6 bases, with 17 bases remaining between them. This CDR3 spans 15 amino acids. Per the germline V gene, CDR1 is SGHRS and CDR2 is YFSETQ. CDR3 region: CASSIGVVWGNEQFF. CDR3 DNA sequence: TGCGCCAGCAGCATCGGGGTCGTGTGGGGCAATGAGCAGTTCTTC.

The V and J genes are TRBV6-5 and TRBJ2-7; no firm D call. Per the germline V gene, CDR1 is MNHEY and CDR2 is SVGAGI. CDR3 size: 14 residues. V gave up 2 bases and J gave up 0 bases, with 8 bases separating them. CDR3 loop: CASSYGLFSYEQYF. CDR3 nucleotide sequence: TGTGCCAGCAGTTACGGGCTATTCTCCTACGAGCAGTACTTC.

The J gene is TRBJ1-2, the V gene TRBV28; TRBD1 matches at 7 bases. V gave up 5 bases and J gave up 7 bases; unmatched junction bases: 10. The CDR3 is made up of 14 amino acids. Germline V lookup: CDR1 MDHEN, CDR2 SYDVKM. The CDR3 sequence is CASSLDRVLVGYTF. In nucleotides, the CDR3 is TGTGCCAGCAGTCTTGACAGGGTGCTCGTTGGCTACACCTTC.

The gene calls are TRBV2 and TRBJ2-1; tentative D call: TRBD2 (6 bases). Trimming pared 6 bases from V and 4 bases from J, leaving 10 bases between. CDR1 is SNHLY, CDR2 FYNNEI, per germline. This CDR3 is 13 amino acids long. The CDR3: CASRSGEYNEQFF. The CDR3 region has the DNA TGTGCCAGCAGATCGGGAGAGTACAATGAGCAGTTCTTC. Full variable domain (rest looked up from reference TRBV2 and TRBJ2-1): EPEVTQTPSHQVTQMGQEVILRCVPISNHLYFYWYRQILGQKVEFLVSFYNNEISEKSEIFDDQFSVERPDGSNFTLKIRSTKLEDSAMYFCASRSGEYNEQFFGPGTRLTVL.

This sequence joins TRBV6-6 and TRBJ1-1; D may be TRBD1 (5 bases). Trimming cost V 1 base and J 11 bases, with 23 bases left between them. The CDR3 runs to 16 residues. Germline CDR1 MNHNY, CDR2 SVGAGI (reference sequence). The CDR3 DNA reads TGTGCCAGCAGTTACTGGGAGGGGAGTATCATACCCTGGGCTTTCTTT. Amino acid sequence: CASSYWEGSIIPWAFF.

The DNA of the CDR3 is TGTGCCAGCAGCGTCGGGTGGGTTTCTAGGCATCATGAGCAGTTCTTC. Its translation: CASSVGWVSRHHEQFF. This sequence joins TRBV6-6 and TRBJ2-1; D unresolved. This CDR3 spans 16 amino acids. Between the trimmed V and J ends, which lost 6 bases and 8 bases, there was a span of 23 bases. Germline V gene lookup returns CDR1 MNHNY and CDR2 SVGAGI (reference sequence).

This clone came up once. The rearrangement joins TRBV13 to TRBJ2-1, with TRBD1 as a possible D gene (5 bases). The CDR3 contains 22 residues. Germline V gene lookup returns CDR1 PRHDT and CDR2 FYEKMQ (reference sequence). The V end was cut by 3 bases, the J end by 8 bases, with 38 bases between. The CDR3 DNA follows: TGTGCCAGCAGCTTGGTGATGGTGTGGGGCCTCCCGATGAGTCTTCGTCGGGATGAGCAGTTCTTC. It is translated as CASSLVMVWGLPMSLRRDEQFF.

This chain joins TRBV19 and TRBJ1-1, with 9 bases fitting TRBD1. The CDR3 is made up of 14 amino acids. Germline CDR1 reads LNHDA; CDR2 reads SQIVND (reference sequence). The V gene end was trimmed by 0 bases and the J gene end by 6 bases; junction bases not matched to a gene: 2. CDR3 coding DNA: TGTGCCAGTAGTATAGAGGACAGGGGAGCTGAAGCTTTCTTT. Residues: CASSIEDRGAEAFF.

V is TRBV4-1 and J is TRBJ2-5, with TRBD1 identical over 8 bases. The J call may be wrong; the DNA end is better matched by TRBJ2-7. The germline V gene has CDR1 MGHRA and CDR2 YSYEKL. The CDR3 has 17 residues. CDR3 in DNA: TGCGCCAGCAGCCAAGAAGTGATCCAGGGGGCAGCCTACGAGCAGTACTTC. Translation: CASSQEVIQGAAYEQYF.

This clone turned up a few times. In DNA form, the CDR3 reads TGCGCCAGCAGCTTGGGGGGCGGGACGGTGAATCAGCCCCAGCATTTT. It is translated as CASSLGGGTVNQPQHF. The rearrangement uses TRBV5-1 and TRBJ1-5, with a weak D call TRBD1 (5 bases). From germline, CDR1 is SGHRS and CDR2 YFSETQ. The CDR3 spans 16 residues. V lost 0 bases and J 4 bases, leaving 14 bases between the germline ends.

This clone was seen just once. The chain is built from TRBV2 and TRBJ2-7; a weak D match, TRBD1 (6 bases). CDR1 and CDR2 from the germline V gene are SNHLY and FYNNEI. This CDR3 is built from 14 residues. V was trimmed by 6 bases and J by 2 bases, leaving 14 bases between them. CDR3 amino acids: CASRATGFTYEQYF. CDR3 DNA sequence: TGTGCCAGCAGGGCGACAGGCTTTACCTACGAGCAGTACTTC.

This clone showed up just once. The rearrangement joins TRBV27 to TRBJ1-6; D is unresolved. V was shortened by 5 bases and J by 7 bases, with 15 bases between the two germline ends. The CDR3 consists of 15 residues. The germline CDR1 and CDR2 sequences are MNHEY and SMNVEV (reference sequence). In DNA form, the CDR3 reads TGTGCCAGCAGTCTTACAGCTCTCTTGAATTCACCCCTCCACTTT. Amino acids: CASSLTALLNSPLHF.

V and J are TRBV28 and TRBJ1-5, with D unclear. V was pared by 4 bases and J by 4 bases, with 8 bases between. The CDR3 runs 13 residues. Germline assignment: CDR1 MDHEN and CDR2 SYDVKM. The CDR3 DNA follows: TGTGCCAGCAGTTCACAGCCTAATCAGCCCCAGCATTTT. Translation: CASSSQPNQPQHF.

This clone has just one count. The V gene is TRBV27, the J gene TRBJ2-7, with D perhaps TRBD2 (7 bases). There are 19 residues in the CDR3. The germline V and J ends were trimmed by 3 bases and 2 bases, with 26 bases remaining between them. The germline gives CDR1 MNHEY, CDR2 SMNVEV (reference sequence). The CDR3 DNA follows: TGTGCCAGCAGTTTCCTTGGAGGGGGGGCTCTGATCCTTCCCTACGAGCAGTACTTC. This gives the protein CASSFLGGGALILPYEQYF.

CDR3 protein: CASLGLAGGHGANVLTF. The DNA of the CDR3 is TGTGCCAGCCTTGGGCTAGCGGGAGGACATGGGGCCAACGTCCTGACTTTC. This chain links TRBV7-9 with TRBJ2-6; 11 nucleotides agree with TRBD2. The CDR3 loop spans 17 amino acids. Germline V gene sequence: CDR1 SEHNR, CDR2 FQNEAQ (reference sequence). V was clipped by 8 bases and J by 3 bases; unmatched bases: 9.

V and J are TRBV19 and TRBJ1-1; 7 bases line up with TRBD1. There are 11 residues in the CDR3. With 9 bases clipped from V and 8 bases from J, the junction kept 6 bases outside the gene matches. Germline V CDR1 and CDR2: LNHDA, SQIVND (reference sequence). CDR3 in amino acids: CASSDRKEAFF. CDR3 coding DNA: TGTGCCAGCTCGGACAGGAAAGAAGCTTTCTTT.

The CDR3 coding sequence is TGTGCCAGCAGCCAACCAGCGGGAGGGCCCTCCAAAAACATTCAGTACTTC. It encodes CASSQPAGGPSKNIQYF. The V call is TRBV4-2, the J call TRBJ2-4; 10 bases align to TRBD2. The CDR3 is 17 amino acids. CDR1 LGHNA and CDR2 YNFKEQ come from the germline V gene. Trimming took 2 bases from V and 2 from J; bases not matched to a gene: 6.

CDR3 sequence reads: CASSLGGEGRGYNEQFF. The CDR3 DNA reads as TGTGCCAGCAGCTTAGGCGGGGAGGGCCGCGGATACAATGAGCAGTTCTTC. V usage is TRBV7-6 and J usage is TRBJ2-1, with 7 bases identical to TRBD2. The CDR3 loop spans 17 amino acids. Trimming at V came to 1 base and at J to 4 bases, leaving 10 bases not matched to a gene. Germline CDR1 SGHVS, CDR2 FNYEAQ.

This clone turned up a few times. The V call is TRBV5-1, the J call TRBJ1-2; a weak D match, TRBD1 (6 bases). V was trimmed by 0 bases and J by 4 bases, leaving 10 bases between them. Looked up from germline, CDR1 is SGHRS and CDR2 is YFSETQ. This CDR3 comprises 14 residues. The chain's CDR3 is CASSLAGQSYGYTF. DNA for the CDR3: TGCGCCAGCAGCTTGGCCGGACAGAGCTATGGCTACACCTTC.

This sequence joins TRBV27 and TRBJ2-7; TRBD1 agrees at 7 bases. The CDR3 loop spans 15 amino acids. With V trimmed by 4 bases and J by 4 bases, 10 bases remained unmatched. Germline loops: CDR1 MNHEY, CDR2 SMNVEV (reference sequence). The CDR3 DNA reads as TGTGCCAGCAGTTACACAGGGGCCGCCTTTTACGAGCAGTACTTC. As protein: CASSYTGAAFYEQYF.

The chain has TRBV7-2 and TRBJ1-1; D may be TRBD1 (5 bases). The V gene's germline CDR1 is SGHTA and CDR2 FQGNSA. This CDR3 has 13 amino acids. Trimming removed 5 bases at V and 1 base at J, with 8 bases between. This chain's CDR3 is CASSADRNTEAFF. CDR3 sequence (DNA): TGTGCCAGCAGCGCCGACAGGAACACTGAAGCTTTCTTT.

J is TRBJ2-7 and V is TRBV27; D gene unclear. Germline-derived CDR1 and CDR2 are MNHEY and SMNVEV (reference sequence). V shed 3 bases and J shed 4 bases, with 10 bases lying between them. There are 13 residues in the CDR3. The CDR3 DNA sequence: TGTGCCAGCAGTTTCAGAAGGAGTTACGAGCAGTACTTC. Its translation is CASSFRRSYEQYF.

Comments on this clone: The same CDR3 also results from other DNA sequences found in this sample. DNA of the CDR3: TGTGCCTGGAGTCGGGTGGAGCGGGAGCTGTTTTTT. Translated, it gives CAWSRVERELFF. The rearrangement links TRBV30 to TRBJ2-2, with D uncertain. V dropped 2 bases and J dropped 9 bases, with 10 bases sitting between them. This CDR3 region has 12 residues. Germline values: CDR1 GTSNPN, CDR2 SVGIG (reference sequence).

The chain uses TRBV11-2 and TRBJ1-5, with D perhaps TRBD1 (5 bases). The germline V gene encodes CDR1 SGHAT and CDR2 FQNNGV. The CDR3 spans 15 residues. V dropped 6 bases and J dropped 0 bases, with 12 bases sitting between them. The CDR3 DNA follows: TGTGCCAGCAGTCCATCAGGGAATAGCAATCAGCCCCAGCATTTT. Protein sequence: CASSPSGNSNQPQHF.

The chain is built from TRBV7-9 and TRBJ1-4, with a possible D match to TRBD1 (6 bases). V lost 5 bases to trimming and J lost 4 bases, with 14 bases between them. The CDR3 runs 15 residues. Germline V CDR1 and CDR2: SEHNR, FQNEAQ (reference sequence). CDR3 residues: CASSDRTELNEKLFF. The DNA of the CDR3 is TGTGCCAGCAGCGACCGGACAGAACTTAATGAAAAACTGTTTTTT.

The chain has TRBV6-6 and TRBJ2-1; 8 bases are a match to TRBD2. This CDR3 spans 15 amino acids. J lost 7 bases, V lost 6 bases, and 11 bases had no gene match. The V gene's germline CDR1 is MNHNY and CDR2 SVGAGI (reference sequence). The CDR3 here is CASRKLAALENEQFF. In DNA, the CDR3 is TGTGCCAGCAGGAAACTAGCGGCGTTGGAAAATGAGCAGTTCTTC.

The rearrangement uses TRBV12-2 and TRBJ1-1. TRBV12-2 is an annotated pseudogene. There are 12 residues in the CDR3. The CDR3 protein is CASRFSRTEAFF. In DNA, the CDR3 is TGTGCAAGTCGCTTTTCGCGCACTGAAGCTTTCTTT.

The V gene is TRBV18, the J gene TRBJ1-2; no reliable D call. The CDR3 has 15 residues. V was clipped by 3 bases and J by 3 bases, with 14 bases between them. The germline V gene encodes CDR1 KGHSH and CDR2 LQKENI. The CDR3 bases are TGTGCCAGCTCACCTAGCAGTTCGCGCCACTATGGCTACACCTTC. Protein sequence: CASSPSSSRHYGYTF.